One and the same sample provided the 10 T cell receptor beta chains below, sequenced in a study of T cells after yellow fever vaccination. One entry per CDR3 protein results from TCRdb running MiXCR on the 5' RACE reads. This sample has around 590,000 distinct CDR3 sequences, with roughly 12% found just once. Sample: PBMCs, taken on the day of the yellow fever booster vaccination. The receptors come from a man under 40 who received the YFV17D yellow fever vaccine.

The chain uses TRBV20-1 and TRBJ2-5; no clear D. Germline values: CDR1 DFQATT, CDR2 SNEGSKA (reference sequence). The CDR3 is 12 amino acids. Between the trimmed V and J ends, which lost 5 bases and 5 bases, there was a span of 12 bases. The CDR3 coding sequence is TGCAGTGCTCCTGGCTTAGGGGAGACCCAGTACTTC. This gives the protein CSAPGLGETQYF.

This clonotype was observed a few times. CDR3: CATSREVSGAKNIQYF. The CDR3 bases are TGTGCCACCAGCAGAGAAGTGAGCGGAGCCAAAAACATTCAGTACTTC. This chain connects TRBV15 to TRBJ2-4, with a possible D match to TRBD2 (5 bases). The CDR3 is 16 residues long. The V end lost 0 bases, the J end lost 0 bases, and 9 bases lay between the germline ends. The germline V gene has CDR1 LNHNV and CDR2 YYDKDF (reference sequence).

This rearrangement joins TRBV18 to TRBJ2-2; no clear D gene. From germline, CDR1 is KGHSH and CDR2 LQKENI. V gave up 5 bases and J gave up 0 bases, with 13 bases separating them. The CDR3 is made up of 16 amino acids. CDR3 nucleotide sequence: TGTGCCAGCTCAAAGTTCTCCGGTACGAACACCGGGGAGCTGTTTTTT. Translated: CASSKFSGTNTGELFF.

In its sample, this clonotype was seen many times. CDR3 coding DNA: TGTGCCATAGCAGCAGGGGTGTATGAGCAGTTCTTC. Translating gives CAIAAGVYEQFF. The chain links TRBV6-6 to TRBJ2-1, with a weak D call TRBD1 (6 bases). Germline V gene sequence: CDR1 MNHNY, CDR2 SVGAGI (reference sequence). This CDR3 region has 12 residues. Trimming removed 10 bases at V and 8 bases at J, with 15 bases between.

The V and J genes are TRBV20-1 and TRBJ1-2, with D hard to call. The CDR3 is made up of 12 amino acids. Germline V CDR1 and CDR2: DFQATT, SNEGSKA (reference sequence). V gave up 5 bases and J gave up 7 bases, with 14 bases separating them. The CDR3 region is CSALTRLGGYTF. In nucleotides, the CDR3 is TGCAGTGCTCTAACTAGGTTGGGTGGCTACACCTTC.

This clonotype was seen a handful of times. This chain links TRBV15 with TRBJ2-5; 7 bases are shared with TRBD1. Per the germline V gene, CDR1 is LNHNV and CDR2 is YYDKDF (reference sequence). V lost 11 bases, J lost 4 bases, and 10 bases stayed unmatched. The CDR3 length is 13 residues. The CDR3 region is CAAINRGRETQYF. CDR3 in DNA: TGTGCCGCCATTAACAGGGGCCGAGAGACCCAGTACTTC. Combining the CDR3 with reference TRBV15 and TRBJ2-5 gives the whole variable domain DAMVIQNPRYQVTQFGKPVTLSCSQTLNHNVMYWYQQKSSQAPKLLFHYYDKDFNNEADTPDNFQSRRPNTSFCFLDIRSPGLGDTAMYLCAAINRGRETQYFGPGTRLLVL.

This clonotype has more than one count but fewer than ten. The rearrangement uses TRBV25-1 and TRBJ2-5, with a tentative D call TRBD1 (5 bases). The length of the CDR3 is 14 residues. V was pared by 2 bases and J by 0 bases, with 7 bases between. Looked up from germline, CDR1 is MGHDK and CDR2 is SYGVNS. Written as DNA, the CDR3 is TGTGCCAGCAGTGAACCAGGGTACCAAGAGACCCAGTACTTC. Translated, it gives CASSEPGYQETQYF.

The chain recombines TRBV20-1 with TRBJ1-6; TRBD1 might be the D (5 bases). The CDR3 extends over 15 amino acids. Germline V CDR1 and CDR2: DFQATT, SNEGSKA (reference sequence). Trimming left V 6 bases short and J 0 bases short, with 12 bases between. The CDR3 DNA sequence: TGCAGTGCCCCGGGACTGAGCTCCTATAATTCACCCCTCCACTTT. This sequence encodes CSAPGLSSYNSPLHF.

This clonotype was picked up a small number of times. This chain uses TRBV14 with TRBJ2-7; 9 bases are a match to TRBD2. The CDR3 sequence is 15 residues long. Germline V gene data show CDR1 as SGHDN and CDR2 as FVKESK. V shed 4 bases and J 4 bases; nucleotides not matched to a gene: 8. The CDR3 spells CASSLRSGSAYEQYF. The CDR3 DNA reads TGTGCCAGCAGCCTACGTAGCGGGAGCGCGTACGAGCAGTACTTC.

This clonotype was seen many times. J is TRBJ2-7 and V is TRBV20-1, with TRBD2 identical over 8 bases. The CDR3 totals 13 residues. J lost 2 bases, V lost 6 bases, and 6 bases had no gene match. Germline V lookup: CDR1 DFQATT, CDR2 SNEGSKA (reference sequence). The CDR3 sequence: CSARLSGTYEQYF. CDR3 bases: TGCAGTGCGAGACTTAGCGGGACCTACGAGCAGTACTTC.